This T cell receptor (beta chain) was obtained from a study of vaccination and CD4 T cells after COVID-19. Described treatment: roughly 10-day PBMC culture with coronavirus spike peptide pools or control peptides (ViraFEST assay). Turning to this clonotype: Its antigen is not identified.

Germline lookup yields CDR1 LNHDA and CDR2 SQIVND (reference sequence). This CDR3 has 13 amino acids. V was trimmed by 4 bases and J by 5 bases, leaving 11 bases between them. With the Oncomine TCR Beta short-read assay, DNA from cultured CD4+ T cells was sequenced. The authors extracted genomic DNA from cultured CD4+ T cells. TCRdb fed the PCR reads into MiXCR, producing one record per CDR3 protein. The table lists about 7,100 distinct CDR3 sequences, about 66% of them singletons. The source material was CD4+ T cells from blood, cultured in vitro. The genes are TRBV19 and TRBJ2-5; D possibly corresponds to TRBD2 (6 bases). The sequence was collected from a human donor who had recovered from COVID-19. The CDR3 protein is CASSRAGRETQYF. As DNA, the CDR3 is TGTGCCAGTAGTAGAGCAGGGAGGGAGACCCAGTACTTC.